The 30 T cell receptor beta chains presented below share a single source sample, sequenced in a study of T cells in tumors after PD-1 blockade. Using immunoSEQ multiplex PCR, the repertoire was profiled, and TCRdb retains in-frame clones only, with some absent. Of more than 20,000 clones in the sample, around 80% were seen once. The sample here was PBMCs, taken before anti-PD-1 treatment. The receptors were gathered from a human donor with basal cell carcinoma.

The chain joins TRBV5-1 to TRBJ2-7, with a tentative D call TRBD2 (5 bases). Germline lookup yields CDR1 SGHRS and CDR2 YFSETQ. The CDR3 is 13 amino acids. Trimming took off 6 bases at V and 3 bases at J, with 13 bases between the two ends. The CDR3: CASKGDNGYEQYF. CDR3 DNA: TGCGCCAGCAAGGGAGACAACGGCTACGAGCAGTACTTC.

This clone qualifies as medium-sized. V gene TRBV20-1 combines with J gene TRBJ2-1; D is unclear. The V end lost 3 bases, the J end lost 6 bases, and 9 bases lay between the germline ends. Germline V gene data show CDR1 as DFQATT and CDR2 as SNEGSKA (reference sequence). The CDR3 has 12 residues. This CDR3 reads CSASTVGNEQFF. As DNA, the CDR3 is TGCAGTGCTAGTACTGTGGGCAATGAGCAGTTCTTC.

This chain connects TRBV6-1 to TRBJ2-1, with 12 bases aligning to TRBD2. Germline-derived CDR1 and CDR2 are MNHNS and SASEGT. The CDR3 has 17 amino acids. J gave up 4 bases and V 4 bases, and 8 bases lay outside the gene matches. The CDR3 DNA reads TGTGCCAGCAGTGGTCGCAGACTAGCGGGAGCGTACAATGAGCAGTTCTTC. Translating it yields CASSGRRLAGAYNEQFF.

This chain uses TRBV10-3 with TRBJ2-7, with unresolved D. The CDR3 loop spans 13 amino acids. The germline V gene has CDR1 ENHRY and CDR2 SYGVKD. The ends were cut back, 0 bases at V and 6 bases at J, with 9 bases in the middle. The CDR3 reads CAISESSLGEQYF. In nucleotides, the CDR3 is TGTGCCATCAGTGAGTCTAGTCTGGGCGAGCAGTACTTC.

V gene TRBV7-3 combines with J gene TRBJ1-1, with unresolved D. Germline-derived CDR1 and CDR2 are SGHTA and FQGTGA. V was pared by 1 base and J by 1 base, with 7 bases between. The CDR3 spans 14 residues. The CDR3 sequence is CASSLNPGNTEAFF. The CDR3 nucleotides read TGTGCCAGCAGCTTAAACCCAGGGAACACTGAAGCTTTCTTT.

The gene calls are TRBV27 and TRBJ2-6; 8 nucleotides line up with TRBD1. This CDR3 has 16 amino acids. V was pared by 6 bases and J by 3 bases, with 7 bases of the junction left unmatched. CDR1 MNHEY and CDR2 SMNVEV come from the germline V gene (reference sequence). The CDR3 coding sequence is TGTGCCAGCAGGGCAGGGGGCTCGTTTGGGGCCAACGTCCTGACTTTC. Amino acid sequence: CASRAGGSFGANVLTF.

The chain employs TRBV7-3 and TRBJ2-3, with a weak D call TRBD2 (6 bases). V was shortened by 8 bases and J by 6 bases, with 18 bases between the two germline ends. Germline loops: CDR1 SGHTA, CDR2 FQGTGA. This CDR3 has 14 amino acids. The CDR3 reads CASGPGGGTDTQYF. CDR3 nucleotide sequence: TGTGCCAGCGGCCCCGGGGGTGGTACGGATACGCAGTATTTT.

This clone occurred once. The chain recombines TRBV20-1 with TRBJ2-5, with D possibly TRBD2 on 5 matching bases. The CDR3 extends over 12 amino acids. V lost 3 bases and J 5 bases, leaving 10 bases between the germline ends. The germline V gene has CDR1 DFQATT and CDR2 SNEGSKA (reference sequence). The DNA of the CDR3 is TGCAGTGCTAGTGGGAGAAGGGAGACCCAGTACTTC. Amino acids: CSASGRRETQYF.

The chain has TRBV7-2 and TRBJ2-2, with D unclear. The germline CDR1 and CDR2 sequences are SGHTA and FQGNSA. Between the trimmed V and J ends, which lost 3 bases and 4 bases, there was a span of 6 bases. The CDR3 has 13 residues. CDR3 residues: CASSFPGTGELFF. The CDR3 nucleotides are TGTGCCAGCAGCTTTCCGGGCACCGGGGAGCTGTTTTTT.

The CDR3 nucleotides read TGTGCCAGCTCCCCCTGGGCGGACACTGAAGCTTTCTTT. This codes for CASSPWADTEAFF. V and J are TRBV2 and TRBJ1-1; D ambiguous. The CDR3 length is 13 residues. The germline V gene encodes CDR1 SNHLY and CDR2 FYNNEI. Trimming removed 8 bases at V and 3 bases at J, with 13 bases between. Looking up the rest from reference TRBV2 and TRBJ1-1 gives the full variable domain: EPEVTQTPSHQVTQMGQEVILRCVPISNHLYFYWYRQILGQKVEFLVSFYNNEISEKSEIFDDQFSVERPDGSNFTLKIRSTKLEDSAMYFCASSPWADTEAFFGQGTRLTVV.

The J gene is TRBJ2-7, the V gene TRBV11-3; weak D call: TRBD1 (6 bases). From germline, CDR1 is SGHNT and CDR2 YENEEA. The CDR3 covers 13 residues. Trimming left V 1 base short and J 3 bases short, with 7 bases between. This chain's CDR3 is CASSLGGGYEQYF. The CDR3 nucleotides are TGTGCCAGCAGCTTAGGAGGGGGCTACGAGCAGTACTTC.

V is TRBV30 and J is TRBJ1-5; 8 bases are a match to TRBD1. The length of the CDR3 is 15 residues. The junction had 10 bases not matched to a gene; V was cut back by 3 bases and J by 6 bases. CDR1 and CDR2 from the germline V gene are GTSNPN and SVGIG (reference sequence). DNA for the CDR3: TGTGCCTGGAGGCCCCCGGACAGGGATTTTCAGCCCCAGCATTTT. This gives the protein CAWRPPDRDFQPQHF.

The CDR3 coding sequence is TGTGCCAGCCACGGTGATACGGGCGAGCAGTACTTC. Amino acids: CASHGDTGEQYF. The V call is TRBV2, the J call TRBJ2-7; D gene uncertain. The CDR3 length is 12 residues. Between the trimmed V and J ends, which lost 8 bases and 6 bases, there was a span of 14 bases. Germline CDR1 SNHLY, CDR2 FYNNEI.

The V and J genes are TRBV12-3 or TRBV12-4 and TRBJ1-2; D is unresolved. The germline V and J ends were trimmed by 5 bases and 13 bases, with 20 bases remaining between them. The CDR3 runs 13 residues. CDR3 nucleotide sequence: TGTGCCAGCAGTCCCGGAGCCTCCTCCGCTCGCACCTTC. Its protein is CASSPGASSARTF.

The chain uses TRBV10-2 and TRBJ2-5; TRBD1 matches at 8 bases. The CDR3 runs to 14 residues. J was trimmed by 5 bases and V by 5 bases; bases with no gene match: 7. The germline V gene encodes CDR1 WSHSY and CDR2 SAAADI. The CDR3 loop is CASSSGTGYETQYF. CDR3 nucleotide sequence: TGCGCCAGCAGTTCCGGGACAGGCTACGAGACCCAGTACTTC.

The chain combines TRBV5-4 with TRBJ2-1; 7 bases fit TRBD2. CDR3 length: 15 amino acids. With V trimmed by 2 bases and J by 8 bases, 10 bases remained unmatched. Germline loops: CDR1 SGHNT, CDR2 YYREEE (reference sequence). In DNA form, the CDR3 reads TGTGCCAGCAGCTTCGGGGCGGGAGTATCGGATGAGCAGTTCTTC. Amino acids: CASSFGAGVSDEQFF.

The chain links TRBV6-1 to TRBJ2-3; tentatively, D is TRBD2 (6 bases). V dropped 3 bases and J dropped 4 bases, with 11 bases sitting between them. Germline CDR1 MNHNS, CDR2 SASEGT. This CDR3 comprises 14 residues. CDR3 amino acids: CASSDLEGPDTQYF. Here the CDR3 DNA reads TGTGCCAGCAGTGATCTGGAGGGTCCAGATACGCAGTATTTT.

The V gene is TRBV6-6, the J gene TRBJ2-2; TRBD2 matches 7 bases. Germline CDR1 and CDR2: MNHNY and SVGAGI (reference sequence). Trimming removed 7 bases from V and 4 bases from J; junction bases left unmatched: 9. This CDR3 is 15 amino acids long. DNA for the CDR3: TGTGCCAGCACTCCGGTAGCGGGTGGCACCGGGGAGCTGTTTTTT. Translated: CASTPVAGGTGELFF.

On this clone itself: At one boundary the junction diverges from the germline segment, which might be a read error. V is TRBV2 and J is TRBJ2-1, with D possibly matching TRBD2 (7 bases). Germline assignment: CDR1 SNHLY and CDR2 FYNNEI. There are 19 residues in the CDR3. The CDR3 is CATSEGGARAGSSYNEQFF. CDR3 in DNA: TGTGCCACCAGTGAAGGGGGGGCGCGGGCGGGGAGCTCCTACAATGAGCAGTTCTTC.

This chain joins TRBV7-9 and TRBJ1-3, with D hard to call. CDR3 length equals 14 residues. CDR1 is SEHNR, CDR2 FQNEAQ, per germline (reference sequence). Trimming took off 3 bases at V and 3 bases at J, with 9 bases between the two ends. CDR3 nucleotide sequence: TGTGCCAGCAGCTTTCGGGGTTATGGAAACACCATATATTTT. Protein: CASSFRGYGNTIYF.

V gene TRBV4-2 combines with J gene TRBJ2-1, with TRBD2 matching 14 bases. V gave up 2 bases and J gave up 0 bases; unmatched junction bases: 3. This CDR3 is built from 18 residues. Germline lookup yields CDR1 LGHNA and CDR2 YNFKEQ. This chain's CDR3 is CASSQLGTSGSSYNEQFF. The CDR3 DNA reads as TGTGCCAGCAGCCAACTCGGGACTAGCGGGAGCTCCTACAATGAGCAGTTCTTC.

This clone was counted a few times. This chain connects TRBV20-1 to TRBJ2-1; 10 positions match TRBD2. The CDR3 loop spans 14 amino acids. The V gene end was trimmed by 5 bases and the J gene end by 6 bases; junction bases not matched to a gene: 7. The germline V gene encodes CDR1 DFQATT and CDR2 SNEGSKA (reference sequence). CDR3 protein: CSARGTSETNEQFF. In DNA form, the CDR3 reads TGCAGTGCTCGTGGGACTAGCGAGACCAATGAGCAGTTCTTC.

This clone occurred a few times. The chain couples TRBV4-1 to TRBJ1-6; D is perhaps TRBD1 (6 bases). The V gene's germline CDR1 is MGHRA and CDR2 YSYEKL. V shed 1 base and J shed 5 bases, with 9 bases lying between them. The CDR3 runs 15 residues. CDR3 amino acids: CASSQVNRDNSPLHF. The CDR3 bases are TGCGCCAGCAGCCAAGTCAACAGGGATAATTCACCCCTCCACTTT.

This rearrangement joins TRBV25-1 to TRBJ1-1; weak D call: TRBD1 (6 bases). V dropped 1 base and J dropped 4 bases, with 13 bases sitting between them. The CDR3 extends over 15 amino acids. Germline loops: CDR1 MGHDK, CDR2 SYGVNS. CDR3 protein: CASSEWRGAGTEAFF. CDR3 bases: TGTGCCAGCAGTGAATGGAGGGGGGCAGGCACTGAAGCTTTCTTT. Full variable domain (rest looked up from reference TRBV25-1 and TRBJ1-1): EADIYQTPRYLVIGTGKKITLECSQTMGHDKMYWYQQDPGMELHLIHYSYGVNSTEKGDLSSESTVSRIRTEHFPLTLESARPSHTSQYLCASSEWRGAGTEAFFGQGTRLTVV.

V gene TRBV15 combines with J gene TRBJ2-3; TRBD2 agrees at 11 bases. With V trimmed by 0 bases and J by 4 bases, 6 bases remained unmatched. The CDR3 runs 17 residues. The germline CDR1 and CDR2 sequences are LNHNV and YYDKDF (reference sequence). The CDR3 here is CATSRELTSGIADTQYF. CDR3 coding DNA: TGTGCCACCAGCAGAGAACTGACTAGCGGGATTGCAGATACGCAGTATTTT.

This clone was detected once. The CDR3 is CASSQDDRSRSYTF. The CDR3 bases are TGCGCCAGCAGCCAAGACGACAGGAGTAGGAGCTACACCTTC. The genes are TRBV4-1 and TRBJ1-2, with D tentatively TRBD1 (6 bases). The CDR3 runs 14 residues. The V gene lost 0 bases and the J gene lost 9 bases, with 14 bases spanning the gap. Germline CDR1 MGHRA, CDR2 YSYEKL.

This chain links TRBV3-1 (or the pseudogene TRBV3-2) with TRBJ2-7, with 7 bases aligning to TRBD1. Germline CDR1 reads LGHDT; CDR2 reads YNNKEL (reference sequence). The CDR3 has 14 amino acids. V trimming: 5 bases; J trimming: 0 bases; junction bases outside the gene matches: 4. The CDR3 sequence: CASSTRQGSYEQYF. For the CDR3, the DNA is TGTGCCAGCAGCACGCGACAGGGCTCCTACGAGCAGTACTTC.

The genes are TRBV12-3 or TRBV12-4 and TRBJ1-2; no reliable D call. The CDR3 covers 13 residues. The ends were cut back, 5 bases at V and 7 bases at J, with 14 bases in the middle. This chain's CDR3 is CASSRTHQSGYTF. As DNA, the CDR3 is TGTGCCAGCAGTCGGACTCATCAGAGTGGCTACACCTTC.

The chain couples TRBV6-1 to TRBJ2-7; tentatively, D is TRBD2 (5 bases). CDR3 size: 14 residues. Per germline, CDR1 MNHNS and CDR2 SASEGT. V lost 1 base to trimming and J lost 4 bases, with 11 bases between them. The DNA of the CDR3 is TGTGCCAGCAGTGAAGGGACTCTGGGGTACGAGCAGTACTTC. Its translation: CASSEGTLGYEQYF.

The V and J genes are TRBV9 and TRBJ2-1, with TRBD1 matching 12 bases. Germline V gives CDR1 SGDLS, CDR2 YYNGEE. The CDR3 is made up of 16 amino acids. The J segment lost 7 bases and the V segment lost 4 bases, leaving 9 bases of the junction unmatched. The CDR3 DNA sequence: TGTGCCAGCAGCAATGCCGGGACAGGGGGCAAGAATGAGCAGTTCTTC. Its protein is CASSNAGTGGKNEQFF.